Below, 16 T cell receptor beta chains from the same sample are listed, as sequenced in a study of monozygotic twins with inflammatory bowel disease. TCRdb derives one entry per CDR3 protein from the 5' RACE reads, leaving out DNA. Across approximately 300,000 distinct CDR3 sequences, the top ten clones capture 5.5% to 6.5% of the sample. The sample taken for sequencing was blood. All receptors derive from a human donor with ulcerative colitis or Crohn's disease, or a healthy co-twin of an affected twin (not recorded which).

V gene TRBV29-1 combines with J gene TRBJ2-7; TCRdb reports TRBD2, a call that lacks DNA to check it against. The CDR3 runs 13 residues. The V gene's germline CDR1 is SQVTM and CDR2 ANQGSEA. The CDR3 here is CSVESSGRGKQYF.

CDR3 in amino acids: CASSPGRYLPDEQYF. The chain has TRBV21-1 and TRBJ2-7; TCRdb outputs TRBD1, but without DNA this stays unchecked. TRBV21-1 is a pseudogene locus. The CDR3 totals 15 residues.

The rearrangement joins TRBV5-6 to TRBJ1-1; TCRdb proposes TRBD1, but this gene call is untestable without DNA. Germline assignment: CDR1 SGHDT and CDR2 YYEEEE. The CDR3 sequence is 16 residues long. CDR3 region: CASSLRPGVVNTEAFF.

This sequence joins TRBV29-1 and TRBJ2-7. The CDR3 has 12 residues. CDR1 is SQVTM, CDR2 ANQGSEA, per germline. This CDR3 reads CSVVSDIYEQYF.

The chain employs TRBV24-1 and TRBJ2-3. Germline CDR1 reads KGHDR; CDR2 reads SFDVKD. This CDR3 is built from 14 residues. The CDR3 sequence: CATSDPKTTDTQYF.

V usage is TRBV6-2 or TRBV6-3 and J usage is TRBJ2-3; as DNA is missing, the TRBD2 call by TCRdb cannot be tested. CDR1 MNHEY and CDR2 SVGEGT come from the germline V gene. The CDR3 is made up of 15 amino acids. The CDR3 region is CASKGAGGRGDTQYF.

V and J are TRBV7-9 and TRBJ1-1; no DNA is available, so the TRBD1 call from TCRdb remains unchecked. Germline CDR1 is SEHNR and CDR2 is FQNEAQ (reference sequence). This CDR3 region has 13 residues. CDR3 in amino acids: CASRGGGQTEAFF. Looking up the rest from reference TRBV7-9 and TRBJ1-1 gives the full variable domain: DTGVSQNPRHKITKRGQNVTFRCDPISEHNRLYWYRQTLGQGPEFLTYFQNEAQLEKSRLLSDRFSAERPKGSFSTLEIQRTEQGDSAMYLCASRGGGQTEAFFGQGTRLTVV.

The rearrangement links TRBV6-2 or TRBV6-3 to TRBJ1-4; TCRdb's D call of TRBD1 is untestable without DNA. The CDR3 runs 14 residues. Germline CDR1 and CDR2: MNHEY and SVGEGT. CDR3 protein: CASSGTPSNEKLFF.

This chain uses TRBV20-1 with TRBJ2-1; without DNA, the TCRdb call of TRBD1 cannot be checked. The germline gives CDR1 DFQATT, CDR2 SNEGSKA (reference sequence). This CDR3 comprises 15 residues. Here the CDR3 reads CSALGGDWSYNEQFF.

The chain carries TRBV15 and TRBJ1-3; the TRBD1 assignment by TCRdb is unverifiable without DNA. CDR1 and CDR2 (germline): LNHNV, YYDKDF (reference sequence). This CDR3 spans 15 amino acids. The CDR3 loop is CATSRGGQGSNTIYF.

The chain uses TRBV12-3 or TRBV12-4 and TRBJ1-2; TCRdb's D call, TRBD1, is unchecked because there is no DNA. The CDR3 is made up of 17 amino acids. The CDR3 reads CASSLGPGQGWNYGYTF.

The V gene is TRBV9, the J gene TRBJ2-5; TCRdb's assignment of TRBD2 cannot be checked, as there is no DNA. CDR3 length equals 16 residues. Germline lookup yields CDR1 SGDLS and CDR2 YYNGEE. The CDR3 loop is CASSKSGGQVQETQYF.

The CDR3 protein is CSARDSGQPSIYGYTF. The chain joins TRBV20-1 to TRBJ1-2; the D call from TCRdb, TRBD1, cannot be confirmed without DNA. Germline CDR1 reads DFQATT; CDR2 reads SNEGSKA (reference sequence). There are 16 residues in the CDR3.

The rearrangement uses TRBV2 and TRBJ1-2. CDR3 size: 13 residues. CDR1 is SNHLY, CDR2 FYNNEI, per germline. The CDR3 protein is CASIIRVNYGYTF.

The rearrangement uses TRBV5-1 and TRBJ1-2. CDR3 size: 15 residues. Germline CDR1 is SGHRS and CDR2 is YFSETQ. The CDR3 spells CASSPAQGANYGYTF. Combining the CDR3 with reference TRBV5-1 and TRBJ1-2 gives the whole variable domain KAGVTQTPRYLIKTRGQQVTLSCSPISGHRSVSWYQQTPGQGLQFLFEYFSETQRNKGNFPGRFSGRQFSNSRSEMNVSTLELGDSALYLCASSPAQGANYGYTFGSGTRLTVV.

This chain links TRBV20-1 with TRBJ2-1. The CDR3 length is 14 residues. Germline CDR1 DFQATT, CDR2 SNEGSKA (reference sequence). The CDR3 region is CSARDRLGGSQQFF.